Listed below are T cell receptor beta chains from one sample, sequenced in a study of blood T cell repertoires in COVID-19. Generated by immunoSEQ multiplex PCR, the TCRdb table keeps only in-frame clones and is missing some. The repertoire holds 200,000 to 300,000 clones, with approximately 92% as singletons. The specimen sequenced was peripheral blood. All receptors derive from a person between 18 and 30 years old with COVID-19, enrolled during active disease. CDR3s include the opening cysteine and the closing phenylalanine or tryptophan. Fields, in order: J gene, V gene, D gene, clone size, CDR3 protein, CDR3 DNA. The D gene is left open where the match is weak. Clone size, where shown, is once, few, many, or a class for clones that have expanded.

>TRBJ2-5|TRBV5-4|TRBD1|.
CASSSQGEETQYF
TGTGCCAGCAGCTCCCAGGGGGAAGAGACCCAGTACTTC
>TRBJ2-5|TRBV15|TRBD2|.
CATSREGSGSQETQYF
TGTGCCACCAGCAGAGAAGGGAGCGGGAGTCAAGAGACCCAGTACTTC
>TRBJ2-4|TRBV13|.|.
CASSFTGPAKNIQYF
TGTGCCAGCAGCTTTACAGGGCCGGCCAAAAACATTCAGTACTTC
>TRBJ2-5|TRBV27|.|.
CASRKSGETQYF
TGTGCCAGCAGAAAGTCGGGGGAGACCCAGTACTTC
>TRBJ2-1|TRBV7-2|.|.
CASSLTGYNEQFF
TGTGCCAGCAGCTTAACAGGGTACAATGAGCAGTTCTTC
>TRBJ2-2|TRBV5-1|.|.
CASSLLDLGPGGELFF
TGCGCCAGCAGCCTCCTAGACCTGGGCCCAGGGGGGGAGCTGTTTTTT
>TRBJ2-3|TRBV9|TRBD2|.
CASSEGSSGNAGTQYF
TGTGCCAGCAGCGAAGGGTCTAGCGGGAACGCGGGTACGCAGTATTTT
>TRBJ2-2|TRBV7-9|TRBD2|.
CASSEAGGPTGELFF
TGTGCCAGCAGCGAAGCGGGAGGGCCCACCGGGGAGCTGTTTTTT
>TRBJ2-5|TRBV4-1|.|.
CASSQDGGISGETQYF
TGCGCCAGCAGCCAAGACGGGGGTATCAGTGGAGAGACCCAGTACTTC
>TRBJ1-1|TRBV5-1|.|.
CASSLKQDTEAFF
TGCGCCAGCAGCTTGAAACAGGACACTGAAGCTTTCTTT
>TRBJ2-2|TRBV3-1/TRBV3-2|.|.
CASSQAPQDGELFF
TGTGCCAGCAGCCAGGCCCCCCAGGACGGGGAGCTGTTTTTT
>TRBJ2-1|TRBV11-2|.|.
CASSSFEQNEQFF
TGTGCCAGCAGCTCCTTCGAGCAAAATGAGCAGTTCTTC
>TRBJ2-1|TRBV10-3|.|.
CAISRQEFPHNEQFF
TGTGCCATCAGTAGACAGGAATTCCCTCACAATGAGCAGTTCTTC
>TRBJ1-4|TRBV5-1|.|.
CASSVAGISQKLFF
TGCGCCAGCAGCGTCGCGGGTATTTCCCAAAAACTGTTTTTT
>TRBJ2-7|TRBV5-4|TRBD1|.
CASSSGQSESYEQYF
TGTGCCAGCAGCTCGGGACAGAGTGAATCCTACGAGCAGTACTTC
>TRBJ2-1|TRBV4-1|.|once
CASSQEVRVPYNEQFF
TGCGCCAGCAGCCAAGAGGTCAGGGTGCCGTACAATGAGCAGTTCTTC
>TRBJ2-1|TRBV7-9|TRBD1|.
CASSFTGDNEQFF
TGTGCCAGCAGCTTTACAGGGGATAATGAGCAGTTCTTC
>TRBJ1-5|TRBV25-1|.|.
CASSESDSDYQPQHF
TGTGCCAGCAGTGAATCGGACAGCGATTATCAGCCCCAGCATTTT
>TRBJ2-2|TRBV6-5|TRBD2|few
CASSGGSGSGELFF
TGTGCCAGCTCGGGAGGGTCGGGCTCCGGGGAGCTGTTTTTT